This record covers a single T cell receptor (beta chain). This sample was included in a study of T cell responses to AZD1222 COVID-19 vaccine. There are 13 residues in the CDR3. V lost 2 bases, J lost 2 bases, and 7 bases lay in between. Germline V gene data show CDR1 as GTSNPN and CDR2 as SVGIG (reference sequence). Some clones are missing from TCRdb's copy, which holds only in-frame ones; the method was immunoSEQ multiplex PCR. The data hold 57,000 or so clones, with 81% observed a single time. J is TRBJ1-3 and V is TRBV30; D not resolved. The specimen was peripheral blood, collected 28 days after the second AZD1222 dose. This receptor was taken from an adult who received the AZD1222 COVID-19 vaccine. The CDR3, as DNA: TGTGCCTGGAGTCAGGATGCTGGAAACACCATATATTTT. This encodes CAWSQDAGNTIYF.